A selection of T cell receptor beta chains follows, all from one sample in a study of shared clonotypes between healthy human individuals. Produced via immunoSEQ multiplex PCR; TCRdb's table is partial and in-frame only. Of millions of clones listed, 85% to 95% are singletons. The material sequenced was naive CD4+ T cells sorted from blood. The origin of the receptors is a young man in good health. The CDR3 runs from the conserved cysteine through the conserved F or W. The D gene is left open where the match is weak. Rows give clone size only sometimes, using once, few, many, or a class for an expanded clone.

j_gene | abundance | v_gene | len | d_gene | CDR3nt | CDR3aa
TRBJ1-4 | . | TRBV6-1 | 15 | TRBD1 | TGTGCCAGCAGTGAAGTGCAGGGGGCTGGAGAAAAACTGTTTTTT | CASSEVQGAGEKLFF
TRBJ1-2 | . | TRBV7-9 | 15 | . | TGTGCCAGCAGCTTCCCTCCGGGCAGGGGCTATGGCTACACCTTC | CASSFPPGRGYGYTF
TRBJ1-2 | . | TRBV11-2 | 16 | TRBD1 | TGTGCCAGCAGCTTTCGTCCCAGGGGGAGCGACTATGGCTACACCTTC | CASSFRPRGSDYGYTF
TRBJ1-3 | once | TRBV19 | 15 | . | TGTGCCAGTAGTATCCCTCGGGGTGCTGGAAACACCATATATTTT | CASSIPRGAGNTIYF
TRBJ1-3 | . | TRBV28 | 15 | . | TGTGCCAGCAGTTTATACCGGAAAGGGGGAAACACCATATATTTT | CASSLYRKGGNTIYF
TRBJ2-3 | . | TRBV6-1 | 12 | . | TGTGCCGTTCAGCGTAACACAGATACGCAGTATTTT | CAVQRNTDTQYF
TRBJ1-1 | . | TRBV6-5 | 13 | . | TGTGCCAGCAGTTACCGCAGGGGCACTGAAGCTTTCTTT | CASSYRRGTEAFF
TRBJ1-5 | . | TRBV9 | 14 | . | TGTGCCAGCAGCGGGGCCGCCTCCAATCAGCCCCAGCATTTT | CASSGAASNQPQHF
TRBJ2-7 | . | TRBV6-6 | 15 | TRBD1 | TGTGCCAGCAGTCACGGGACAGGGCCCTCCTACGAGCAGTACTTC | CASSHGTGPSYEQYF
TRBJ2-2 | . | TRBV7-9 | 15 | . | TGTGCCAGCAGCTCGTTCGACAGGTACACCGGGGAGCTGTTTTTT | CASSSFDRYTGELFF
TRBJ2-4 | . | TRBV4-1 | 18 | TRBD2 | TGCGCCAGCAGCCCCGGGAGGGCAGCGGACTTAGCCAAAAACATTCAGTACTTC | CASSPGRAADLAKNIQYF
TRBJ1-4 | . | TRBV5-4 | 15 | . | TGTGCCAGCAGCTCCGACCGTGCAACTAATGAAAAACTGTTTTTT | CASSSDRATNEKLFF
TRBJ2-7 | . | TRBV28 | 15 | TRBD2 | TGTGCCAGCAGTCAGAGCGGGGGGTCTTCCTACGAGCAGTACTTC | CASSQSGGSSYEQYF
TRBJ1-2 | . | TRBV5-6 | 13 | TRBD1 | TGTGCCAGCAGCTTGGACAGGGGTCCCGGCTACACCTTC | CASSLDRGPGYTF
TRBJ1-2 | . | TRBV2 | 14 | . | TGTGCCAGCAGCTCGACAGGTTCCTTCTATGGCTACACCTTC | CASSSTGSFYGYTF
TRBJ2-7 | . | TRBV6-5 | 11 | . | TGTGCCACCGGAAGAATCCACGAGCAGTACTTC | CATGRIHEQYF
TRBJ2-7 | . | TRBV6-5 | 12 | . | TGTGCCGTTAAGGGGGGGCCCTACGAGCAGTACTTC | CAVKGGPYEQYF
TRBJ1-2 | once | TRBV28 | 11 | . | TGTGCCAGCAGTCGGCTGGGAGGCTACACCTTC | CASSRLGGYTF
TRBJ1-1 | . | TRBV6-6 | 15 | . | TGTGCCAGCAGTCTTATAGGGGGATCGAACACTGAAGCTTTCTTT | CASSLIGGSNTEAFF
TRBJ1-3 | . | TRBV30 | 14 | . | TGTGCCTGGAGTCAAAAGAGCTCTGGAAACACCATATATTTT | CAWSQKSSGNTIYF
TRBJ2-7 | . | TRBV20-1 | 11 | TRBD1 | TGCAGTGCGCAGGGGGCTGGGGAGCAGTACTTC | CSAQGAGEQYF
TRBJ1-5 | . | TRBV6-1 | 14 | . | TGTGCCAGCAGTGGTGAATATAGCAATCAGCCCCAGCATTTT | CASSGEYSNQPQHF
TRBJ2-5 | . | TRBV5-6 | 17 | . | TGTGCCAGCAGCTTGAAGGAGGGTCGCCGGCTCCAAGAGACCCAGTACTTC | CASSLKEGRRLQETQYF
TRBJ1-6 | . | TRBV4-1 | 17 | . | TGCGCCAGCAGCCAAGAGAGGGGGAGCTCCTATAATTCACCCCTCCACTTT | CASSQERGSSYNSPLHF
TRBJ2-3 | . | TRBV7-9 | 19 | TRBD2 | TGTGCCAGCAGCTTATCCCTAAATCCGGGTCTAGCGGGAGAAGATACGCAGTATTTT | CASSLSLNPGLAGEDTQYF
TRBJ2-5 | . | TRBV10-3 | 12 | . | TGTGCCATCAGTGGACGGGGGGAGACCCAGTACTTC | CAISGRGETQYF
TRBJ1-6 | . | TRBV30 | 14 | . | TGTGCCTGGAGTGTAAGCTTACCAAATTCACCCCTCCACTTT | CAWSVSLPNSPLHF
TRBJ2-7 | . | TRBV2 | 13 | TRBD2 | TGTGCCAGCAGCACTAGCGGGACGGCGGGGCAGTACTTC | CASSTSGTAGQYF
TRBJ2-7 | . | TRBV13 | 16 | TRBD2 | TGTGCCAGCAGCAACGACGGGACTAGCGAGGCCTACGAGCAGTACTTC | CASSNDGTSEAYEQYF
TRBJ2-7 | . | TRBV7-2 | 13 | . | TGTGCCAGCAGCACGAGTGGGGGTTACGAGCAGTACTTC | CASSTSGGYEQYF
TRBJ1-6 | . | TRBV30 | 15 | . | TGTGCCTGGAGTGTTGGAGGCGCCAGGCTCAAGGCCCTCCACTTT | CAWSVGGARLKALHF
TRBJ1-3 | . | TRBV5-4 | 14 | . | TGTGCCAGCAGCGTCACAGGGTACGGAAACACCATATATTTT | CASSVTGYGNTIYF
TRBJ1-3 | . | TRBV7-9 | 14 | . | TGTGCCAGCAGCCCTCGTGAGGGGGGAAACACCATATATTTT | CASSPREGGNTIYF
TRBJ2-7 | . | TRBV27 | 15 | . | TGTGCCAGCAGTTTATCGACAGGACCATCCTACGAGCAGTACTTC | CASSLSTGPSYEQYF
TRBJ1-2 | once | TRBV9 | 14 | . | TGTGCCAGCAGCCCGAGGGACGGATCTTATGGCTACACCTTC | CASSPRDGSYGYTF